This is a list of T cell receptor beta chains from one sample in a study of response to subunit inactivated influenza vaccine. MiXCR, applied by TCRdb to the RT-PCR reads, yields one record per CDR3 protein. Among hundreds of thousands of distinct CDR3 sequences listed, approximately 12% were seen once. Source: PBMCs from blood, taken about 40 days after vaccination. Receptors were obtained from a man aged 45-65 years who received an inactivated influenza vaccine. CDR3s include the opening cysteine and the closing phenylalanine or tryptophan. The D gene is left open where the match is weak. Clone size appears in some rows only: once, few, many, or a class for an expanded clone.

d_gene,abundance,len,v_gene,j_gene,CDR3nt,CDR3aa
-,few,16,TRBV18,TRBJ2-3,TGTGCCAGCTCACCAATCTCACAGGGAAGCACAGATACGCAGTATTTT,CASSPISQGSTDTQYF
TRBD2,many,15,TRBV7-2,TRBJ2-5,TGTGCCAGCAGCTTAGGGCGGGGGGCCCAAGAGACCCAGTACTTC,CASSLGRGAQETQYF
-,-,15,TRBV7-2,TRBJ2-4,TGTGCCAGCAGCCCCGGGTCCCTGGCCAAAAACATTCAGTACTTC,CASSPGSLAKNIQYF
-,-,13,TRBV24-1,TRBJ2-1,TGTGCCACCAGTTCGGGGAAAAATGATGAGCAGTTCTTC,CATSSGKNDEQFF
-,-,17,TRBV28,TRBJ2-4,TGTGCCAGCAGTTTATTCAGGGGGCGGGAGACCAAAAACATTCAGTACTTC,CASSLFRGRETKNIQYF
-,few,14,TRBV7-2,TRBJ2-7,TGTGCCAGCAGCTTAAAACCAGGGCTCTACGAGCAGTACTTC,CASSLKPGLYEQYF
-,many,14,TRBV20-1,TRBJ1-4,TGCAGTGCTAGAGATACGGGACGGGGTGAAAAACTGTTTTTT,CSARDTGRGEKLFF
-,few,15,TRBV12-3/TRBV12-4,TRBJ1-6,TGTGCCAGCAGCCCCGCCTGGGGGGGCAATTCACCCCTCCACTTT,CASSPAWGGNSPLHF
-,-,16,TRBV20-1,TRBJ2-7,TGCAGTGCCCGAGGAGTCGCGAGAATAGATTCCGACGAGCAGTACTTC,CSARGVARIDSDEQYF
-,-,15,TRBV11-1,TRBJ2-5,TGTGCCAGCAGCTCGACAGTTTCCTTGGGGGAGACCCAGTACTTC,CASSSTVSLGETQYF
-,-,16,TRBV6-2/TRBV6-3,TRBJ2-7,TGTGCCAGCAGTTTTGCCCGGCGTACAGGGCACTACGAGCAGTACTTC,CASSFARRTGHYEQYF
TRBD1,few,15,TRBV4-1,TRBJ2-5,TGCGCCAGCCGCCACGGGACAGGGGATCAAGAGACCCAGTACTTC,CASRHGTGDQETQYF
-,-,13,TRBV11-2,TRBJ1-2,TGTGCCAGCAGCTTAGGAGGGAATGGCGGCTACACCTTC,CASSLGGNGGYTF
TRBD2,few,16,TRBV5-1,TRBJ2-5,TGCGCCAGCAGCTCCGGACTAGCGGGAGGAGCGGAGACCCAGTACTTC,CASSSGLAGGAETQYF
-,-,18,TRBV20-1,TRBJ2-3,TGCTGTGCTAAGGGGGGTCGGGACAGCAAGGTGCAAGTAGATACGCAGTATTTT,CCAKGGRDSKVQVDTQYF
-,few,12,TRBV29-1,TRBJ2-7,TGCAGCGTTGAGAACTCCCCCAACGAGCAGTACTTC,CSVENSPNEQYF
TRBD2,-,12,TRBV29-1,TRBJ2-7,TGCAGCGCCTTGGGACTAGGATACGAGCAGTACTTC,CSALGLGYEQYF
TRBD1,-,15,TRBV28,TRBJ1-2,TGTGCCAGCAGACCGCCGGGACAGGGGCTCTATGGCTACACCTTC,CASRPPGQGLYGYTF
TRBD1,-,16,TRBV28,TRBJ2-3,TGTGCCAGCACTTCCAACCGGGACAGCCGCACAGATACGCAGTATTTT,CASTSNRDSRTDTQYF
-,few,14,TRBV20-1,TRBJ1-1,TGCAGTGCTAGAGTGGATTCAATGAACACTGAAGCTTTCTTT,CSARVDSMNTEAFF
TRBD1,many,14,TRBV7-2,TRBJ1-6,TGTGCCAGCAGCTCGCAGGGGGCTTATTCACCCCTCCACTTT,CASSSQGAYSPLHF
-,-,17,TRBV20-1,TRBJ1-5,TGCAGTGCTAGAGCCACATGGTTGGGGGCTAGCAATCAGCCCCAGCATTTT,CSARATWLGASNQPQHF
-,few,14,TRBV18,TRBJ2-5,TGTGCCAGCTCACCACTGGATCAGGGAGAGACCCAGTACTTC,CASSPLDQGETQYF
-,-,16,TRBV7-2,TRBJ2-4,TGTGCCAGCAGCTTAAGCGAGGTGGTAGCCAAAAACATTCAGTACTTC,CASSLSEVVAKNIQYF
TRBD2,-,16,TRBV6-1,TRBJ2-1,TGTGCCAGCAGGGCTAGCGGGAGGGGTTCCTACAATGAGCAGTTCTTC,CASRASGRGSYNEQFF
TRBD1,few,15,TRBV7-8,TRBJ2-7,TGTGCCAGCAGCTTAGGGGCAGGGGGCAAATACGAGCAGTACTTC,CASSLGAGGKYEQYF
-,-,13,TRBV4-2,TRBJ2-7,TGTGCCAGCAGCCAAAGGACTGGCTACGAGCAGTACTTC,CASSQRTGYEQYF
-,many,16,TRBV28,TRBJ2-1,TGTGCCAGCAGGGTCGACTTTGCGGGGCAAGCCATAGTTCAGTTCTTC,CASRVDFAGQAIVQFF
-,-,14,TRBV6-1,TRBJ2-1,TGTGCCAGCAGCCCCTTCCGGGACGGCAATGAGCAGTTCTTC,CASSPFRDGNEQFF
TRBD2,few,17,TRBV12-3/TRBV12-4,TRBJ2-3,TGTGCCAGCAGTCCTCACCGACTAGCGGGTTTGACAGATACGCAGTATTTT,CASSPHRLAGLTDTQYF
TRBD1,-,16,TRBV5-1,TRBJ2-7,TGCGCCAGCAGCTTGGAGGGGGCGCGGGCCTCCTACGAGCAGTACTTC,CASSLEGARASYEQYF
TRBD1,-,14,TRBV6-2/TRBV6-3,TRBJ1-5,TGTGCCAGCAGGGGGACAGGGTCCAATCAGCCCCAGCATTTT,CASRGTGSNQPQHF
-,-,16,TRBV5-1,TRBJ2-1,TGCGCCAGCAGGTCGGGTGAGGGCCTCCCCTACAATGAGCAGTTCTTC,CASRSGEGLPYNEQFF
-,-,10,TRBV6-7,TRBJ1-1,TGTGCCAGCTTGGACACTGAAGCTTTCTTT,CASLDTEAFF
TRBD2,few,16,TRBV5-1,TRBJ2-1,TGCGCCAGCAGCTTGGGGGGACTAGCGGCAGACAATGAGCAGTTCTTC,CASSLGGLAADNEQFF
TRBD1,few,15,TRBV12-3/TRBV12-4,TRBJ2-3,TGTGCCAGCAGTTCTTATGGACAGGGCACAGATACGCAGTATTTT,CASSSYGQGTDTQYF
TRBD1,few,13,TRBV10-3,TRBJ2-7,TGTGCCATCAGTGATTGGGACAGGGGAGCAGTGAACTTC,CAISDWDRGAVNF
TRBD2,many,14,TRBV24-1,TRBJ2-2,TGTGCCACCAGTGTGACTAGCCCCACCGGGGAGCTGTTTTTT,CATSVTSPTGELFF
-,many,15,TRBV14,TRBJ2-5,TGTGCCAGCAGCCAAGATCCCGGGAGTCGAAAGACCCAGTACTTC,CASSQDPGSRKTQYF
-,-,13,TRBV24-1,TRBJ2-7,TGTGCCACCAGTCAGGGGAACTCCTACGAGCAGTACTTC,CATSQGNSYEQYF